This note documents a single TCR beta chain sequence. Antigen specificity is unknown. The naive CD8 fraction comprised CD45RO-negative cells positively selected for CCR7 and excluded terminally differentiated effector memory CD45RA+ cells. Germline V lookup: CDR1 SNHLY, CDR2 FYNNEI. The CDR3 consists of 13 residues. Trimming cost V 2 bases and J 10 bases, with 15 bases left between them. TCRdb's copy holds only in-frame clones and misses some; the assay was immunoSEQ multiplex PCR. The sample yields approximately 590,000 clones, roughly 96% seen once. The sample belongs to a study of shared clonotypes between healthy human individuals. The study, taken as a whole, reports: The four-donor shared clonotypes exceeded non-shared clonotypes in generation probability, with non-shared ones scoring lower.

The receptor was isolated from a woman in her 30s in good health. The J gene is TRBJ2-7, the V gene TRBV2; D unclear. The sequenced sample was naive CD8+ T cells sorted from blood. The CDR3 protein is CASSESRTYGQYF. CDR3 nucleotide sequence: TGTGCCAGCAGTGAAAGTCGGACCTACGGCCAGTACTTC.